These T cell receptor beta chains were read from a single sample in a study of shared clonotypes between healthy human individuals. The data were produced by immunoSEQ multiplex PCR, yet TCRdb's version contains in-frame clones alone and is incomplete. The sample consists of about 2.4 million clones, 93% of them appearing once. Sequenced sample: naive CD4+ T cells from PBMCs. These receptors came from a young man in good health. Some clones in this sample may be carry-over from other donors' samples. Each CDR3 is given with its conserved first and last residue. The order of the fields is J gene, V gene, CDR3 protein.

J gene: TRBJ1-5; V gene: TRBV7-2; CDR3 protein: CASSLSGNQPQHF
J gene: TRBJ2-7; V gene: TRBV28; CDR3 protein: CASSLNRGYEQYF
J gene: TRBJ2-2; V gene: TRBV25-1; CDR3 protein: CASSESVLAGAPGELFF
J gene: TRBJ2-7; V gene: TRBV6-5; CDR3 protein: CASSYSGQNEQYF
J gene: TRBJ2-3; V gene: TRBV7-9; CDR3 protein: CASSNLLVKSGDTQYF
J gene: TRBJ1-5; V gene: TRBV10-3; CDR3 protein: CAISEGGQPINQPQHF
J gene: TRBJ2-1; V gene: TRBV10-2; CDR3 protein: CASSGAGYNEQFF
J gene: TRBJ2-7; V gene: TRBV7-9; CDR3 protein: CASSFSPSYEQYF
J gene: TRBJ2-3; V gene: TRBV20-1; CDR3 protein: CSVNRLSTQYF
J gene: TRBJ2-2; V gene: TRBV6-6; CDR3 protein: CASSSGQALNTGELFF
J gene: TRBJ1-2; V gene: TRBV2; CDR3 protein: CASSETGNYGYTF
J gene: TRBJ1-6; V gene: TRBV6-5; CDR3 protein: CASKGGRFPNSPLHF
J gene: TRBJ2-3; V gene: TRBV7-8; CDR3 protein: CASSRPPVLSTDTQYF
J gene: TRBJ2-7; V gene: TRBV7-3; CDR3 protein: CASSLGLANEQYF
J gene: TRBJ2-1; V gene: TRBV28; CDR3 protein: CASSLGASGSGYNEQFF
J gene: TRBJ2-7; V gene: TRBV4-1; CDR3 protein: CASSQATSSYEQYF
J gene: TRBJ2-3; V gene: TRBV6-1; CDR3 protein: CASSEVVYGTDTQYF
J gene: TRBJ2-3; V gene: TRBV2; CDR3 protein: CASSEAGVGTDTQYF
J gene: TRBJ1-1; V gene: TRBV7-8; CDR3 protein: CASSLALSGGFTEAFF
J gene: TRBJ1-3; V gene: TRBV6-5; CDR3 protein: CASSRDIGNTIYF
J gene: TRBJ2-1; V gene: TRBV2; CDR3 protein: CASSEQFLVGFNNEQFF
J gene: TRBJ2-1; V gene: TRBV28; CDR3 protein: CASSRDPGLNEQFF
J gene: TRBJ2-7; V gene: TRBV11-2; CDR3 protein: CASSLDRTVSVYEQYF
J gene: TRBJ2-3; V gene: TRBV5-1; CDR3 protein: CASKTGGPDTQYF
J gene: TRBJ1-1; V gene: TRBV30; CDR3 protein: CAWSGTANTEAFF
J gene: TRBJ2-4; V gene: TRBV7-9; CDR3 protein: CASSSHEGQGVVKNIQYF
J gene: TRBJ2-3; V gene: TRBV2; CDR3 protein: CASRVAGGYVDTQYF
J gene: TRBJ1-4; V gene: TRBV9; CDR3 protein: CASSVGQGTNEKLFF
J gene: TRBJ1-5; V gene: TRBV19; CDR3 protein: CASSIGAARFVEPQHF
J gene: TRBJ2-4; V gene: TRBV13; CDR3 protein: CASSLTPRRRTSGRNGNIQYF
J gene: TRBJ2-7; V gene: TRBV29-1; CDR3 protein: CSVDGGAPYEQYF
J gene: TRBJ2-7; V gene: TRBV28; CDR3 protein: CASGTGSYEQYF
J gene: TRBJ2-1; V gene: TRBV7-8; CDR3 protein: CASSFGGAATYNEQFF
J gene: TRBJ1-3; V gene: TRBV2; CDR3 protein: CASRGGNTGNTIYF
J gene: TRBJ2-5; V gene: TRBV6-5; CDR3 protein: CASSSTGLQETQYF
J gene: TRBJ1-1; V gene: TRBV2; CDR3 protein: CATSRDWNTEAFF
J gene: TRBJ2-7; V gene: TRBV14; CDR3 protein: CASSPGHRYYEQYF
J gene: TRBJ2-7; V gene: TRBV9; CDR3 protein: CASSVEGGTGPPYEQYF
J gene: TRBJ2-7; V gene: TRBV19; CDR3 protein: CASSVDRKSGEQYF
J gene: TRBJ1-4; V gene: TRBV20-1; CDR3 protein: CSALRGEKLFF
J gene: TRBJ1-1; V gene: TRBV25-1; CDR3 protein: CASTPGQGNTEAFF
J gene: TRBJ2-3; V gene: TRBV9; CDR3 protein: CASSKASGMTDTQYF
J gene: TRBJ2-4; V gene: TRBV9; CDR3 protein: CASSVGFGTGNIQYF
J gene: TRBJ2-2; V gene: TRBV28; CDR3 protein: CASLPAGQGYTGELFF
J gene: TRBJ1-1; V gene: TRBV19; CDR3 protein: CASNRQGARTEAFF
J gene: TRBJ1-4; V gene: TRBV19; CDR3 protein: CASGRGEKLFF
J gene: TRBJ1-1; V gene: TRBV28; CDR3 protein: CASSLVAGGGSGTEAFF
J gene: TRBJ2-3; V gene: TRBV18; CDR3 protein: CASSPSAGATDTQYF
J gene: TRBJ1-3; V gene: TRBV5-4; CDR3 protein: CASSLEAVGNTIYF
J gene: TRBJ1-2; V gene: TRBV6-4; CDR3 protein: CASRAGPNYGYTF
J gene: TRBJ2-3; V gene: TRBV5-4; CDR3 protein: CASSSEGLFDNTQYF
J gene: TRBJ1-3; V gene: TRBV5-1; CDR3 protein: CASSLDRLSGNTIYF
J gene: TRBJ2-1; V gene: TRBV7-6; CDR3 protein: CASSWFLGPLNEQFF